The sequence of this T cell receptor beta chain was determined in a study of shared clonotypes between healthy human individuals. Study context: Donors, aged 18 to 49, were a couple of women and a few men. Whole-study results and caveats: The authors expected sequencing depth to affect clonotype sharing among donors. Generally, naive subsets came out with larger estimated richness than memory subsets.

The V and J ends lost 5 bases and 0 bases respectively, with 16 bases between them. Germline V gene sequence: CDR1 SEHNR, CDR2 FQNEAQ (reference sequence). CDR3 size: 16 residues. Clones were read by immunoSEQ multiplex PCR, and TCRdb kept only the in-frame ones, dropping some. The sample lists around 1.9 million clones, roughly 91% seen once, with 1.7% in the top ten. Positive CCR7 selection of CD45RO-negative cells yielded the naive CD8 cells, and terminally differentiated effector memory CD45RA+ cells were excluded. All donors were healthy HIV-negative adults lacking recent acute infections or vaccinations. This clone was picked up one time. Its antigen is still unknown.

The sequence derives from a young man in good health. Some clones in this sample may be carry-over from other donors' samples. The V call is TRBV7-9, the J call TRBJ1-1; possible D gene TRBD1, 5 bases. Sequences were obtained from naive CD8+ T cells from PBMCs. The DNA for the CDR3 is TGTGCCAGCAGCCCCCGGGGTGGGGGGATGAACACTGAAGCTTTCTTT. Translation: CASSPRGGGMNTEAFF.